Listed below are T cell receptor beta chains from one sample, sequenced in a study of T cells after yellow fever vaccination. MiXCR, run by TCRdb on the 5' RACE reads, gives a single entry per CDR3 protein. The sample carries about 300,000 distinct CDR3 sequences, about 6.6% recorded once. The material was PBMCs, obtained around 45 days after the first yellow fever vaccination. The source of these receptors is a man between 18 and 29 years old who received the YFV17D yellow fever vaccine. Both conserved end residues are trimmed from each CDR3. Fields, in order: V gene, J gene, CDR3 protein.

TRBV6-5	TRBJ2-1	ASSLSGQGLGDEQF
TRBV19	TRBJ2-1	ASSINGGGYNEQF
TRBV7-2	TRBJ1-2	ASSSYEAIYGYT
TRBV6-1	TRBJ1-2	ASSEQPGQGYGYT
TRBV5-4	TRBJ2-7	ASTHGGPTYEQY
TRBV7-9	TRBJ2-5	ASSLVKLAGETQY
TRBV12-3/TRBV12-4	TRBJ2-3	ASSPRGGLNTQY
TRBV10-3	TRBJ1-6	AISERTEGYNSPLH
TRBV12-3/TRBV12-4	TRBJ2-1	ASSPPSPGAYEQF
TRBV5-1	TRBJ1-4	ASSLDGTNEKLF
TRBV7-2	TRBJ2-5	ASSWTGREQETQY
TRBV25-1	TRBJ2-1	ATATSEQF
TRBV6-5	TRBJ1-6	ASSYMVQGANSPLH
TRBV6-2/TRBV6-3	TRBJ1-1	ASSYLGDTEAF
TRBV12-3/TRBV12-4	TRBJ1-1	ASSHEANTEAF
TRBV11-1	TRBJ1-1	ASSLRETAGMINTEAF